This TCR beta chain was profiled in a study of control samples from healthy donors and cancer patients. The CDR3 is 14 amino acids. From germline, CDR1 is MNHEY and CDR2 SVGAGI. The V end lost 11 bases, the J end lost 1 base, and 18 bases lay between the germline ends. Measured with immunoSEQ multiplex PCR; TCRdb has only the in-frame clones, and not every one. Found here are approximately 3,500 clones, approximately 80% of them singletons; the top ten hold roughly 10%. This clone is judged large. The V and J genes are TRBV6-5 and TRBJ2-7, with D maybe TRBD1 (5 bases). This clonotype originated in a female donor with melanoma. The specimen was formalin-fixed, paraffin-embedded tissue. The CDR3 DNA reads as TGTGCCGGCCAAAGGGCAACAGGTTCCTACGAGCAGTACTTC. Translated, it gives CAGQRATGSYEQYF.